The clone carrying this TCR beta chain was detected only a few times. TCRdb reanalysed the RT-PCR reads using MiXCR and keeps one entry per CDR3 protein. The sample holds about 680,000 distinct CDR3 sequences, 14% seen once. Germline lookup yields CDR1 SEHNR and CDR2 FQNEAQ (reference sequence). CDR3 length equals 16 residues. The V gene lost 5 bases and the J gene lost 0 bases, with 16 bases spanning the gap. Input material: memory CD4+ T cells from blood. The source is a female donor in good health, serving as a healthy control. The chain recombines TRBV7-9 with TRBJ1-1, with D perhaps TRBD1 (5 bases). CDR3 in DNA: TGTGCCAGCAGCCGGGATGTCGGGGGGGTGAACACTGAAGCTTTCTTT. It encodes CASSRDVGGVNTEAFF.